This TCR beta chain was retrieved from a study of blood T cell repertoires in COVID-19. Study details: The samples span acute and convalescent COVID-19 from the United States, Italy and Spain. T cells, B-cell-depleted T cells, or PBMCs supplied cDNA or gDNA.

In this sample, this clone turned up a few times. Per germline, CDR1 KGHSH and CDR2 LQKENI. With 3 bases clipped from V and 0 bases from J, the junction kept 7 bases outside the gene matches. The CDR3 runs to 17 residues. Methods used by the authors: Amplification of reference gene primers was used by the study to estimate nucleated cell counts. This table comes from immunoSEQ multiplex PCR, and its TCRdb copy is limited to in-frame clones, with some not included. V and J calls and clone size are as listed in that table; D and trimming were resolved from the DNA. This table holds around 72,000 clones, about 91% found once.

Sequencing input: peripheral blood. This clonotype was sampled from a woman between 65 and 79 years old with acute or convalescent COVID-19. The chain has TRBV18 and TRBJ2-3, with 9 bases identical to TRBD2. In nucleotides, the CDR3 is TGTGCCAGCTCACCCCTTTTAGCGGGAGCGAGCACAGATACGCAGTATTTT. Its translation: CASSPLLAGASTDTQYF.